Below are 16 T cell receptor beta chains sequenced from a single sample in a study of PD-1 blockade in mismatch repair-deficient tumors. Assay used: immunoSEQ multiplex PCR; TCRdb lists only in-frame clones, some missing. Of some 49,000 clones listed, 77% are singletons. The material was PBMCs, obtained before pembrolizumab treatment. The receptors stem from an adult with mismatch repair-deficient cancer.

CDR3 in amino acids: CASTARGVGSTGELFF. The CDR3 nucleotides read TGTGCCAGCACCGCGCGTGGAGTAGGGAGCACCGGGGAGCTGTTTTTT. V and J are TRBV14 and TRBJ2-2; weak D call: TRBD2 (5 bases). Germline V gene data show CDR1 as SGHDN and CDR2 as FVKESK. With 7 bases removed from V and 4 bases from J, the gap between germline ends came to 19 bases. The CDR3 loop spans 16 amino acids.

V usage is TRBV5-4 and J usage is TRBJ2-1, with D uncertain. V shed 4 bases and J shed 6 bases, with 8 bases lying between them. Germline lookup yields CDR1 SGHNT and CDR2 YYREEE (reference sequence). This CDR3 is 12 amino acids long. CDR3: CASSPMTNEQFF. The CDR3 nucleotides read TGTGCCAGCAGCCCTATGACCAATGAGCAGTTCTTC.

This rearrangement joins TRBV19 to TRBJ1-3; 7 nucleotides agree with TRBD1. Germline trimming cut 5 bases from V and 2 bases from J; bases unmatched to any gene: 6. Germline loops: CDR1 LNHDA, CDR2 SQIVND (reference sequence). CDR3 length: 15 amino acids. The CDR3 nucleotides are TGTGCCAGTAGTCAGACAGGGAACACTGGAAACACCATATATTTT. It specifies CASSQTGNTGNTIYF.

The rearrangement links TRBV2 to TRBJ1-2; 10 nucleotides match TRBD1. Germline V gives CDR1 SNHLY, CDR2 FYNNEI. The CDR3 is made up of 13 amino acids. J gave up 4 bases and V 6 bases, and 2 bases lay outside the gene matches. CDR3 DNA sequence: TGTGCCAGCAGGGGACAGGGGACCTATGGCTACACCTTC. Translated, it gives CASRGQGTYGYTF.

This CDR3 is CASTVGGGELFF. The CDR3 nucleotides read TGCGCCAGCACCGTGGGAGGCGGGGAGCTGTTTTTT. The chain joins TRBV5-1 to TRBJ2-2, with D perhaps matching TRBD2 (6 bases). Germline V gives CDR1 SGHRS, CDR2 YFSETQ. The CDR3 sequence is 12 residues long. The V gene lost 6 bases and the J gene lost 7 bases, with 10 bases spanning the gap.

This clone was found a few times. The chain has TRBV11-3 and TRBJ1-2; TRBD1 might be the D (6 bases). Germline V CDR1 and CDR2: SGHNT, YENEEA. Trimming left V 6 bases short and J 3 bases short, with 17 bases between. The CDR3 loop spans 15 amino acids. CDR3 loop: CASSFGGGSHYGYTF. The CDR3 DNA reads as TGTGCCAGCAGTTTCGGAGGGGGGAGCCACTATGGCTACACCTTC.

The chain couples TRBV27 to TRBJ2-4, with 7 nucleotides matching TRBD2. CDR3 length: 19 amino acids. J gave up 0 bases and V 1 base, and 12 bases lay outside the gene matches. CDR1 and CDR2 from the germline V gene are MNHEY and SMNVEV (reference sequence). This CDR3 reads CASSLYSRASGLAKNIQYF. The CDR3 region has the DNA TGTGCCAGCAGTTTATATTCGCGGGCTAGCGGACTAGCCAAAAACATTCAGTACTTC.

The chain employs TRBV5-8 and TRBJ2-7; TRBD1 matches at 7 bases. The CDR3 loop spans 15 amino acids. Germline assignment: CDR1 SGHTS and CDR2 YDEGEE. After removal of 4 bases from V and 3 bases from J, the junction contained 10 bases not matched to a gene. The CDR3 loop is CASSPRQGRFYEQYF. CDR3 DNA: TGTGCCAGCAGCCCCCGACAGGGTAGGTTCTACGAGCAGTACTTC.

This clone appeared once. CDR3 amino acids: CASSLDPFSYEQYF. In nucleotides, the CDR3 is TGTGCCAGCAGCTTGGACCCCTTCTCCTACGAGCAGTACTTC. The chain employs TRBV11-2 and TRBJ2-7; D gene unclear. The CDR3 is 14 residues long. Looked up from germline, CDR1 is SGHAT and CDR2 is FQNNGV. The V end lost 3 bases, the J end lost 0 bases, and 9 bases lay between the germline ends.

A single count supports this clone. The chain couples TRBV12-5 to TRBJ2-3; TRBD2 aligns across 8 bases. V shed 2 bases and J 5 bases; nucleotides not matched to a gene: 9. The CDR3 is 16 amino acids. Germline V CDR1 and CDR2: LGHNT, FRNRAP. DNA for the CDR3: TGTGCTAGTGGTTTGATCGGGAGGGCCCCTATAGATACGCAGTATTTT. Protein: CASGLIGRAPIDTQYF.

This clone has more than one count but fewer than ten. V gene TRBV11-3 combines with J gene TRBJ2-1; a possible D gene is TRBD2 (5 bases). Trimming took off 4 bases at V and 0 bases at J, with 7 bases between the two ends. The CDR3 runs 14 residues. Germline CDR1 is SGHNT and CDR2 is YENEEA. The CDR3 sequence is CASSSSGSYNEQFF. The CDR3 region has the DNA TGTGCCAGCAGCTCCAGCGGCTCCTACAATGAGCAGTTCTTC.

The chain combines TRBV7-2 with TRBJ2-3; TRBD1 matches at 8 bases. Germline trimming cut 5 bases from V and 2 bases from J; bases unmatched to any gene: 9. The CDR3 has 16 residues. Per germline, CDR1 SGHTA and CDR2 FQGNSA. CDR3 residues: CASSRWTGRSTDTQYF. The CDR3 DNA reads TGTGCCAGCAGCCGATGGACAGGGAGGTCCACAGATACGCAGTATTTT.

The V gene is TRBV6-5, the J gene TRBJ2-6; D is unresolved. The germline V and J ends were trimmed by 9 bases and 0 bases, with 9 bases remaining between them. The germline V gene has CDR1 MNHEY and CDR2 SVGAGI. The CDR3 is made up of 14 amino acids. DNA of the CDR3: TGTGCCAGTTTACGGAGCTCTGGGGCCAACGTCCTGACTTTC. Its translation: CASLRSSGANVLTF.

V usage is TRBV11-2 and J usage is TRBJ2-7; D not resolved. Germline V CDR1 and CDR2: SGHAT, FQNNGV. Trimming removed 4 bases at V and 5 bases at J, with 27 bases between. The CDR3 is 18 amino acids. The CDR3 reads CASSYLGPARIRIDEQYF. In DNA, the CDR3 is TGTGCCAGCAGCTACCTCGGGCCAGCCCGTATCAGGATCGACGAGCAGTACTTC.

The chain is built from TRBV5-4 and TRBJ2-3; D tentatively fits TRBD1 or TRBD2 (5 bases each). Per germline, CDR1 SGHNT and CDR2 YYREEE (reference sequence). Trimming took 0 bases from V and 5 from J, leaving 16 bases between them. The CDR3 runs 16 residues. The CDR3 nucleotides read TGTGCCAGCAGCTTGGCCGGGGCTTTTCGAATAGATACGCAGTATTTT. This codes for CASSLAGAFRIDTQYF.

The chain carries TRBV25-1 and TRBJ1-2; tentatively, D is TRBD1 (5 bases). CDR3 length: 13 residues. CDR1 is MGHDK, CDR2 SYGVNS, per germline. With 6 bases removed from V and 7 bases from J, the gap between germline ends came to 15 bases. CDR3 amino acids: CASSPPGGFGYTF. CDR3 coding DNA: TGTGCCAGCAGCCCCCCTGGGGGGTTTGGCTACACCTTC.